This T cell receptor beta chain was recovered during a study of monozygotic twins with inflammatory bowel disease. The germline gives CDR1 SGHRS, CDR2 YFSETQ. CDR3 length: 17 residues. TCRdb reworked the 5' RACE reads into one entry per CDR3 protein, no DNA. The sample has a few hundred thousand distinct CDR3 sequences. The source of this sequence is a human donor with ulcerative colitis or Crohn's disease, or a healthy co-twin of an affected twin (not recorded which). The sequenced sample consisted of blood. The rearrangement uses TRBV5-1 and TRBJ2-5; the TCRdb D gene call, TRBD1, has no DNA to confirm it. The CDR3 protein is CASSLARGGGLTETQYF.